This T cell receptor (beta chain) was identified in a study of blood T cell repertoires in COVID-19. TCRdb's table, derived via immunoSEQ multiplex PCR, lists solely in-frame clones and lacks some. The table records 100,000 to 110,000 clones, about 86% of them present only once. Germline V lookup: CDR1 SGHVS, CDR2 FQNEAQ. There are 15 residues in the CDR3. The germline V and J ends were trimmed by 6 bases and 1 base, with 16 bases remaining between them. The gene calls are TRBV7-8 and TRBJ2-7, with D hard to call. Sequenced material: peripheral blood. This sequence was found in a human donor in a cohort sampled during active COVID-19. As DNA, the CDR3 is TGTGCCAGCAGTCCTGAATCCGTGCGGTCCTACGAGCAGTACTTC. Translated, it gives CASSPESVRSYEQYF.